The 15 T cell receptor beta chains in this list originate from one sample, sequenced in a study of T-cell reconstitution after alpha-beta-depleted transplantation in children. During its preparation, the TCRbeta library received unique molecular identifiers. TCRdb re-called the PCR reads with MiXCR, one entry per CDR3 protein. The sample shows about 580,000 distinct CDR3 sequences, 23% of them seen only once. The sequences come from PBMCs, mostly from graft donor cells, collected 360 days after TCRalphabeta/CD19-depleted stem cell transplant. The receptor set was obtained from a boy younger than two who had a stem cell transplant for acute myeloid leukemia, so the T cells may come from the graft donor.

This clonotype occurred a few times. This sequence joins TRBV6-5 and TRBJ2-1; 8 bases line up with TRBD2. CDR3 length equals 15 residues. Germline values: CDR1 MNHEY, CDR2 SVGAGI. Losses at the gene ends were 4 bases for V and 2 bases for J; bases not matched to a gene: 4. The CDR3 nucleotides are TGTGCCAGCAGTTTCGGGCGGGGGGCCTACAATGAGCAGTTCTTC. The encoded protein is CASSFGRGAYNEQFF.

V and J are TRBV20-1 and TRBJ2-7; 12 bases fit TRBD2. The CDR3 is 16 residues long. Trimming at V came to 6 bases and at J to 3 bases, leaving 12 bases not matched to a gene. Per germline, CDR1 DFQATT and CDR2 SNEGSKA (reference sequence). As DNA, the CDR3 is TGCAGTGCCCAGAGCCGACTAGCGGGGGCCTTCTACGAGCAGTACTTC. Amino acid sequence: CSAQSRLAGAFYEQYF.

The table lists this clonotype with a few counts. CDR3 protein: CATSSGGAQETQYF. The DNA for the CDR3 is TGTGCCACCAGCAGCGGAGGGGCGCAAGAGACCCAGTACTTC. This chain uses TRBV15 with TRBJ2-5, with a weak D call TRBD2 (6 bases). The germline gives CDR1 LNHNV, CDR2 YYDKDF (reference sequence). V was shortened by 3 bases and J by 2 bases, with 10 bases between the two germline ends. The CDR3 runs 14 residues.

This clonotype has a single count. The DNA for the CDR3 is TGTGCCAGTAGTATAACAGGGGGGCAAGAGACCCAGTACTTC. This codes for CASSITGGQETQYF. The V call is TRBV19, the J call TRBJ2-5, with 8 bases that match TRBD1. Trimming took 2 bases from V and 2 from J; bases not matched to a gene: 1. This CDR3 spans 14 amino acids. The germline CDR1 and CDR2 sequences are LNHDA and SQIVND (reference sequence). The full variable domain, in which reference TRBV19 and TRBJ2-5 provide the parts outside the CDR3, is DGGITQSPKYLFRKEGQNVTLSCEQNLNHDAMYWYRQDPGQGLRLIYYSQIVNDFQKGDIAEGYSVSREKKESFPLTVTSAQKNPTAFYLCASSITGGQETQYFGPGTRLLVL.

A few counts support this clonotype. The rearrangement links TRBV4-3 to TRBJ2-2, with D maybe TRBD1 (5 bases). V lost 2 bases, J lost 6 bases, and 16 bases lay in between. The CDR3 runs to 16 residues. Germline V gives CDR1 LGHNA, CDR2 YSLEER. The CDR3 DNA is TGCGCCAGCAGCCAATCCTTGTGGCAGGGCCCCGGGGAGCTGTTTTTT. Protein: CASSQSLWQGPGELFF.

This clonotype was counted a few times. V usage is TRBV5-6 and J usage is TRBJ2-1; D is undetermined. Germline lookup yields CDR1 SGHDT and CDR2 YYEEEE. This CDR3 region has 15 residues. The V end was cut by 4 bases, the J end by 7 bases, with 18 bases between. Written as DNA, the CDR3 is TGTGCCAGCAGCCCAATGGCTAGTCCAGGAAATGAGCAGTTCTTC. Translated: CASSPMASPGNEQFF.

The chain carries TRBV6-1 and TRBJ2-1; no reliable D call. With 5 bases removed from V and 4 bases from J, the gap between germline ends came to 18 bases. The germline V gene encodes CDR1 MNHNS and CDR2 SASEGT. CDR3 length: 16 residues. Here the CDR3 reads CASSPAGPLGYNEQFF. CDR3 coding DNA: TGTGCCAGCAGTCCAGCCGGGCCATTGGGGTACAATGAGCAGTTCTTC.

The chain links TRBV27 to TRBJ2-7, with 7 bases lining up with TRBD2. The CDR3 is 14 residues long. Germline V gene data show CDR1 as MNHEY and CDR2 as SMNVEV (reference sequence). Germline trimming cut 5 bases from V and 4 bases from J; bases unmatched to any gene: 8. The CDR3 sequence is CASSLGGEGYEQYF. The CDR3 DNA reads as TGTGCCAGCAGTCTGGGTGGGGAGGGTTACGAGCAGTACTTC.

The chain links TRBV20-1 to TRBJ1-2; possible D gene TRBD1, 6 bases. V lost 0 bases to trimming and J lost 2 bases, with 13 bases between them. CDR3 size: 15 residues. The germline CDR1 and CDR2 sequences are DFQATT and SNEGSKA (reference sequence). In DNA, the CDR3 is TGCAGTGCTAGAGACCGACAGGACCGGAACTATGGCTACACCTTC. Amino acid sequence: CSARDRQDRNYGYTF.

This clonotype appeared many times. The gene calls are TRBV5-5 and TRBJ2-2, with D perhaps matching TRBD1 (7 bases). The germline gives CDR1 SGHKS, CDR2 YYEKEE (reference sequence). The CDR3 sequence is 16 residues long. V lost 0 bases, J lost 3 bases, and 12 bases lay in between. CDR3 protein: CASSLGQGDYTGELFF. In nucleotides, the CDR3 is TGTGCCAGCAGCTTGGGGCAGGGGGACTACACCGGGGAGCTGTTTTTT.

This clonotype was found many times. The V and J genes are TRBV12-3 or TRBV12-4 and TRBJ2-2; unclear D gene. Trimming took off 2 bases at V and 7 bases at J, with 8 bases between the two ends. The CDR3 sequence is 13 residues long. In DNA form, the CDR3 reads TGTGCCAGCAGTTTAAGGGTCGGCGGGGAGCTGTTTTTT. It translates to CASSLRVGGELFF.

A few counts support this clonotype. The CDR3 bases are TGTGCCAGCAGTCCTACGGGGAGTACGCAGTATTTT. It encodes CASSPTGSTQYF. The chain joins TRBV12-3 or TRBV12-4 to TRBJ2-3, with a weak D call TRBD2 (5 bases). The length of the CDR3 is 12 residues. Between the trimmed V and J ends, which lost 5 bases and 8 bases, there was a span of 11 bases.

This clonotype appeared many times. The CDR3 DNA reads TGTGCCAGCAGCCACGGACAGGGGGGTTGGGGAAATCAGCCCCAGCATTTT. Translation gives CASSHGQGGWGNQPQHF. The chain employs TRBV7-9 and TRBJ1-5; 10 bases fit TRBD1. The V segment lost 5 bases and the J segment 4 bases; nucleotides outside the gene matches: 11. Germline CDR1 and CDR2: SEHNR and FQNEAQ (reference sequence). This CDR3 has 17 amino acids.

This clonotype is a singleton in its sample. The J gene is TRBJ2-7, the V gene TRBV7-9; possibly TRBD2 for D (5 bases). Germline lookup yields CDR1 SEHNR and CDR2 FQNEAQ (reference sequence). V gave up 2 bases and J gave up 7 bases, with 12 bases separating them. The CDR3 totals 13 residues. The CDR3 sequence is CASSLYRSGEQYV. CDR3 DNA sequence: TGTGCCAGCAGCTTATATAGGTCGGGGGAGCAGTACGTC.

The chain couples TRBV7-6 to TRBJ2-1, with D maybe TRBD2 (6 bases). CDR1 is SGHVS and CDR2 is FNYEAQ in the germline V gene. The CDR3 covers 16 residues. Trimming took off 1 base at V and 0 bases at J, with 10 bases between the two ends. The CDR3 reads CASSLGDLSSYNEQFF. The CDR3 nucleotides read TGTGCCAGCAGCTTAGGGGACTTGAGCTCCTACAATGAGCAGTTCTTC.